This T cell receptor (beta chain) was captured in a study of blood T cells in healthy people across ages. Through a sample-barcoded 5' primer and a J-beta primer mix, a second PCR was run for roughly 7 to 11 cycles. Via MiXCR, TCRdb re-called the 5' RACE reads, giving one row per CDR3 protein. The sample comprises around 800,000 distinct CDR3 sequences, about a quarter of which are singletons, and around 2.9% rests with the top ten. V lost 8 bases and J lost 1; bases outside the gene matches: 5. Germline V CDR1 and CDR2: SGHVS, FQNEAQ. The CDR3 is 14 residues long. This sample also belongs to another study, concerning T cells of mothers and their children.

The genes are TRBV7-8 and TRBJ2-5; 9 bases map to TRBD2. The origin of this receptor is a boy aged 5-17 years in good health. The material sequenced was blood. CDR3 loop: CASGTSSPQETQYF. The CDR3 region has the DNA TGTGCCAGCGGGACTAGCAGTCCCCAAGAGACCCAGTACTTC.